This TCR beta chain was sequenced for a study of cytomegalovirus exposure and HLA in healthy donors. Study overall: The early release's HLA-typed donors yielded 65 million to 85 million unique TCRs. Findings of the study overall: A later analysis revealed that TCR association rates differed between HLA loci, peaking at DRB1 and bottoming out at HLA-C. There were some V segments, including TRBV6-2 and TRBV6-3, excluded as indistinguishable. Productive status was seen about 87% or about 30% of the time for most TCR beta V segments in an earlier analysis.

The CDR3 covers 14 residues. In germline, CDR1 is MDHEN, CDR2 SYDVKM. Both 60 Vbeta primers and 13 Jbeta primers went into the PCR. Profiled with immunoSEQ multiplex PCR; TCRdb holds only in-frame clones, not every one. The table records under 200,000 clones, almost 85% of them present only once. Worth noting for this clone: Its antigen is still unknown. The junction does not match germline at one end; this may be a read error.

Input material: PBMCs. The chain carries TRBV28 and TRBJ2-5, with 9 positions matching TRBD1. The clonotype was recovered from a woman aged 50 to 60 in good health and CMV-seronegative. The CDR3 protein is CVSTPGQGIETQYF. DNA of the CDR3: TGTGTCAGCACACCGGGACAGGGAATAGAGACCCAGTACTTC.